What follows describes a single T cell receptor beta chain. Library preparation (for TCRbeta) was performed with unique molecular identifiers. TCRdb recomputed calls from the PCR reads with MiXCR, one row per CDR3 protein. The table shows about 610,000 distinct CDR3 sequences, with about 10% occurring only once. This entry is derived from a study of T-cell reconstitution after alpha-beta-depleted transplantation in children. The V gene end was trimmed by 4 bases and the J gene end by 4 bases; junction bases not matched to a gene: 6. Germline CDR1 is SGHRS and CDR2 is YFSETQ. This CDR3 spans 15 amino acids.

The receptor's source is a human donor who donated a stem cell graft to a child with acute myeloid leukemia. The sequencing here drew on PBMCs from the stem cell graft donor, taken from the stem cell graft. The genes are TRBV5-1 and TRBJ2-3, with 10 nucleotides matching TRBD2. The CDR3 loop reads CASSRTSGPADTQYF. Written as DNA, the CDR3 is TGCGCCAGCAGCCGGACTAGCGGCCCCGCAGATACGCAGTATTTT. The whole variable domain, filled in from reference TRBV5-1 and TRBJ2-3, reads KAGVTQTPRYLIKTRGQQVTLSCSPISGHRSVSWYQQTPGQGLQFLFEYFSETQRNKGNFPGRFSGRQFSNSRSEMNVSTLELGDSALYLCASSRTSGPADTQYFGPGTRLTVL.